This T cell receptor (beta chain) comes out of a study of cytomegalovirus exposure and HLA in healthy donors. Vbeta (60) and Jbeta (13) primers were used in the PCR. TCRdb keeps only in-frame clones here, not all; method: immunoSEQ multiplex PCR. The table includes under 150,000 clones, around 80% detected once. About this clone itself: Its antigen remains unidentified.

General study points: The CMV antigen specificity of a few CMV-associated chains was confirmed through in vitro analysis. Accurate HLA-A and HLA-B prediction from TCR beta sequences was reported for most subjects.

V was pared by 0 bases and J by 2 bases, with 8 bases between. Germline lookup yields CDR1 SGHRS and CDR2 YFSETQ. The CDR3 runs 14 residues. The V gene is TRBV5-1, the J gene TRBJ2-5; D remains unclear. The clonotype comes from a man over 45 in good health and CMV-seronegative. The sample taken for sequencing was PBMCs. The CDR3 loop reads CASSLARQQETQYF. The CDR3 bases are TGCGCCAGCAGCTTGGCCCGACAACAAGAGACCCAGTACTTC.